Below, 16 T cell receptor beta chains from the same sample are listed, as sequenced in a study of OX40 agonist ivuxolimab in advanced cancers. Sequencing was performed with immunoSEQ multiplex PCR; in TCRdb, only in-frame clones are kept and a portion is missing. The table shows 80,000 to 100,000 clones, with roughly 94% occurring only once. The sequenced sample was CD4+ or CD8+ T cells sorted from blood, obtained in a trial of the OX40 agonist ivuxolimab. The origin of the receptors is an adult with an advanced solid tumor such as melanoma, head and neck, liver or kidney cancer.

CDR3 residues: CASSPTGGAAKNIQYF. CDR3 coding DNA: TGCGCCAGCAGCCCGACAGGGGGGGCGGCCAAAAACATTCAGTACTTC. The V call is TRBV5-1, the J call TRBJ2-4; 9 positions agree with TRBD1. V dropped 4 bases and J dropped 1; count of bases not matched to a gene: 6. This CDR3 region has 16 residues. CDR1 is SGHRS, CDR2 YFSETQ, per germline.

The chain links TRBV5-4 to TRBJ2-3, with TRBD2 matching over 7 bases. Germline values: CDR1 SGHNT, CDR2 YYREEE (reference sequence). This CDR3 region has 14 residues. The junction had 7 bases not matched to a gene; V was cut back by 3 bases and J by 6 bases. DNA for the CDR3: TGTGCCAGCAGCTCAAGGATGGGGGGGGATACGCAGTATTTT. Amino acid sequence: CASSSRMGGDTQYF.

Concerning this clone: Relative to the germline gene, one junction end is altered; a read error may explain this. This chain links TRBV28 with TRBJ1-2; 7 bases agree with TRBD1. Germline V gene lookup returns CDR1 MDHEN and CDR2 SYDVKM. This CDR3 comprises 14 residues. The CDR3, as DNA: TGTGCCAGCAGTTTACCACAGGGGAACTTTGGCTACACCTTC. Translation gives CASSLPQGNFGYTF.

The V gene is TRBV5-1, the J gene TRBJ1-2; D call uncertain. There are 15 residues in the CDR3. Per the germline V gene, CDR1 is SGHRS and CDR2 is YFSETQ. V was cut by 2 bases and J by 0 bases, with 11 bases left in between. The CDR3 loop is CASSFVGQTNYGYTF. The CDR3 DNA reads as TGCGCCAGCAGCTTTGTAGGGCAGACTAACTATGGCTACACCTTC.

The chain recombines TRBV6-5 with TRBJ2-3; possible D gene TRBD1, 5 bases. This CDR3 spans 14 amino acids. Germline CDR1 and CDR2: MNHEY and SVGAGI. Between the trimmed V and J ends, which lost 7 bases and 14 bases, there was a span of 25 bases. The CDR3: CASMKAGFSPVPYF. CDR3 nucleotides: TGTGCCAGCATGAAGGCAGGGTTTTCCCCGGTCCCGTATTTT.

CDR3 sequence reads: CASSLGHLSNQPQHF. The CDR3 region has the DNA TGTGCCAGCAGCTTAGGTCACCTTAGCAATCAGCCCCAGCATTTT. The rearrangement links TRBV7-2 to TRBJ1-5; no reliable D call. CDR1 is SGHTA and CDR2 is FQGNSA in the germline V gene. This CDR3 contains 15 residues. The V end was cut by 1 base, the J end by 0 bases, with 7 bases between.

J is TRBJ1-4 and V is TRBV4-1, with a weak D call TRBD1 (5 bases). The CDR3 is 19 residues long. V lost 4 bases and J 0 bases, leaving 21 bases between the germline ends. In germline, CDR1 is MGHRA, CDR2 YSYEKL. The CDR3 bases are TGCGCCAGCAGCCTCTCGAGGGGCGGGGAACGGGCAACTAATGAAAAACTGTTTTTT. It encodes CASSLSRGGERATNEKLFF.

The chain has TRBV28 and TRBJ1-6, with a weak D call TRBD1 (6 bases). The V end was cut by 7 bases, the J end by 0 bases, with 19 bases between. This CDR3 contains 18 residues. Germline V gene lookup returns CDR1 MDHEN and CDR2 SYDVKM. The CDR3 spells CASTTLGTLSSYNSPLHF. Here the CDR3 DNA reads TGTGCCAGCACTACCTTGGGGACATTGAGCTCCTATAATTCACCCCTCCACTTT.

The CDR3: CASSLAAGYSYEQYF. The CDR3 coding sequence is TGTGCCAGCAGCTTAGCGGCTGGTTACTCCTACGAGCAGTACTTC. This rearrangement joins TRBV7-9 to TRBJ2-7, with D uncertain. Per the germline V gene, CDR1 is SEHNR and CDR2 is FQNEAQ (reference sequence). This CDR3 region has 15 residues. Deletions cut 0 bases from V and 0 bases from J, with 9 bases between.

The chain is built from TRBV5-5 and TRBJ2-5, with D perhaps assigned TRBD1 or TRBD2 (6 bases each). Trimming took off 3 bases at V and 0 bases at J, with 18 bases between the two ends. CDR1 SGHKS and CDR2 YYEKEE come from the germline V gene (reference sequence). This CDR3 contains 17 residues. Here the CDR3 DNA reads TGTGCCAGCAGCTCGTCCATGGGGGGCACTTACCAAGAGACCCAGTACTTC. This gives the protein CASSSSMGGTYQETQYF. Full variable domain (outside the CDR3, taken from reference TRBV5-5 and TRBJ2-5): DAGVTQSPTHLIKTRGQQVTLRCSPISGHKSVSWYQQVLGQGPQFIFQYYEKEERGRGNFPDRFSARQFPNYSSELNVNALLLGDSALYLCASSSSMGGTYQETQYFGPGTRLLVL.

V is TRBV4-2 and J is TRBJ1-5; TRBD1 matches at 8 bases. The CDR3 is 19 residues long. Germline CDR1 is LGHNA and CDR2 is YNFKEQ. V was clipped by 4 bases and J by 0 bases; unmatched bases: 14. CDR3 coding DNA: TGTGCCAGCAGCCCCAATGGGGTGCAGGGGGCTTTTAGCAATCAGCCCCAGCATTTT. Amino acid sequence: CASSPNGVQGAFSNQPQHF.

The chain carries TRBV5-1 and TRBJ2-1, with TRBD2 matching over 15 bases. CDR3 size: 15 residues. The germline V gene has CDR1 SGHRS and CDR2 YFSETQ. After removal of 5 bases from V and 9 bases from J, the junction contained 6 bases not matched to a gene. CDR3 amino acids: CASSNGTSGRREQFF. The CDR3 region has the DNA TGCGCCAGCAGTAATGGGACTAGCGGGAGGCGTGAGCAGTTCTTC.

The chain combines TRBV5-6 with TRBJ1-2, with TRBD1 as a possible D gene (5 bases). This CDR3 comprises 18 residues. Germline CDR1 is SGHDT and CDR2 is YYEEEE. The ends were cut back, 4 bases at V and 4 bases at J, with 26 bases in the middle. CDR3 bases: TGTGCCAGCAGCCCCTCCCCCCCCTCAGAGCGTGGGGGCTATGGCTACACCTTC. This codes for CASSPSPPSERGGYGYTF. Complete variable domain (other parts from reference TRBV5-6 and TRBJ1-2): DAGVTQSPTHLIKTRGQQVTLRCSPKSGHDTVSWYQQALGQGPQFIFQYYEEEERQRGNFPDRFSGHQFPNYSSELNVNALLLGDSALYLCASSPSPPSERGGYGYTFGSGTRLTVV.

This sequence joins TRBV19 and TRBJ1-1, with a tentative D call TRBD1 (6 bases). Looked up from germline, CDR1 is LNHDA and CDR2 is SQIVND (reference sequence). V lost 5 bases, J lost 1 base, and 14 bases lay in between. CDR3 length: 15 residues. CDR3 sequence reads: CASSETGKWNTEAFF. The CDR3 bases are TGTGCCAGTAGTGAAACAGGGAAGTGGAACACTGAAGCTTTCTTT.

This chain connects TRBV2 to TRBJ2-6, with a weak D call TRBD1 (7 bases). Per the germline V gene, CDR1 is SNHLY and CDR2 is FYNNEI. This CDR3 is 17 amino acids long. Trimming shortened V by 5 bases and J by 4 bases, and 18 bases separated the two germline ends. CDR3 nucleotide sequence: TGTGCCAGCAGTTATTACAGGGGAGGCTCCGGGGCCAACGTCCTGACTTTC. Its translation: CASSYYRGGSGANVLTF.

The V gene is TRBV9, the J gene TRBJ2-5; 7 positions agree with TRBD2. V lost 0 bases to trimming and J lost 2 bases; unmatched junction nucleotides: 7. CDR1 is SGDLS and CDR2 is YYNGEE in the germline V gene. This CDR3 spans 16 amino acids. The CDR3 reads CASSVAGGTLQETQYF. The CDR3, as DNA: TGTGCCAGCAGCGTAGCGGGAGGAACTCTACAAGAGACCCAGTACTTC.